The 8 T cell receptor beta chains reported below all come from one sample, sequenced in a study of CD8+ T cells in alopecia areata. cDNA prepared by RNA extraction and subsequent reverse transcription served as the template for sequencing. Sequenced by immunoSEQ multiplex PCR; TCRdb stores in-frame clones only, minus some. Found here are roughly 260,000 clones, no singletons; the ten largest cover roughly 1.2%. Using CD4, CD8alpha, NKG2D, NKG2ACE and other markers, pooled cutaneous lymph node cells were sorted. The sequencing input was CD4+ T cells sorted from a lymph node. The receptors were gathered from a C3H/HeJ mouse with alopecia areata. The strain bears MHC haplotype H2-k.

This clone came up a few times. Here the gene names and germline are mouse. The read ends 4 residues shy of where the CDR3 ends; the end is completed using the germline J gene. The rearrangement uses TRBV13-2 and TRBJ1-2, with 10 nucleotides matching TRBD1. The germline CDR1 and CDR2 sequences are NNHNN and SYGAGS (reference sequence). This CDR3 comprises 15 residues. The V segment lost 2 bases and the J segment 0 bases; nucleotides outside the gene matches: 1. The covered CDR3 bases are TGTGCCAGCGGTGAGACAGGGGGCGCAAACTCC. It specifies CASGETGGANS. The full CDR3 is CASGETGGANSDYTF.

Comments on this clone: The gene symbols are mouse symbols. The sequenced fragment ends 4 residues before the CDR3 boundary, so the rest is inferred from the germline J gene. The chain employs TRBV19 and TRBJ2-3; 11 bases line up with TRBD2. This CDR3 spans 15 amino acids. Germline assignment: CDR1 FNHDT and CDR2 SITEND (reference sequence). The V and J ends lost 6 bases and 1 base, in that order; junction bases with no gene match: 4. The CDR3 region is CASTSGLGGAETLYF. CDR3 bases read: TGTGCCAGCACCTCGGGACTGGGGGGTGCAGAA.

Worth noting for this clone: Mouse gene names and germline throughout. The read gets to within 4 residues of the CDR3 end, and the germline J gene fills in the rest. The chain combines TRBV5 with TRBJ2-5; TRBD1 is a possible D gene (6 bases). Looked up from germline, CDR1 is LGHNA and CDR2 is YNLKQL (reference sequence). The CDR3 has 13 amino acids. CDR3 amino acids: CASSQQDRDTQYF. CDR3 bases read: TGTGCCAGCAGCCAACAGGACAGAGAC.

The table lists this clone with many counts. Mouse germline and gene names are used. The read halts 4 residues ahead of the CDR3 end, with the missing end drawn from the germline J gene. The same CDR3 can be traced to other DNA sequences in this sample. The V and J genes are TRBV5 and TRBJ2-5, with D maybe TRBD1 (6 bases). CDR3 length equals 14 residues. Germline V gene lookup returns CDR1 LGHNA and CDR2 YNLKQL (reference sequence). V shed 2 bases and J shed 0 bases, with 6 bases lying between them. The CDR3 sequence: CASSQTGNQDTQYF. The sequenced CDR3 bases are TGTGCCAGCAGCCAAACAGGGAACCAAGAC.

This clone was counted only a few times. Mouse gene names and germline throughout. The DNA ends 4 residues before the CDR3 does, and the rest of the CDR3 is filled in from the germline J gene. V usage is TRBV31 and J usage is TRBJ2-7; unclear D gene. The V gene lost 0 bases and the J gene lost 3 bases, with 3 bases spanning the gap. Per germline, CDR1 GKSSPN and CDR2 SITVG. The CDR3 covers 11 residues. The CDR3 here is CAWSLNYEQYF. The DNA read from the CDR3 is TGTGCCTGGAGTCTGAACTAT.

This clone was seen a handful of times. Gene names are mouse gene names. The missing CDR3 end, 4 residues past where the read stops, is filled in from the germline J gene. The rearrangement joins TRBV2 to TRBJ2-5, with a weak D call TRBD1 (5 bases). Germline CDR1 reads LGHNA; CDR2 reads YSYQKL. Trimming removed 1 base from V and 3 bases from J, with 8 bases in between. There are 14 residues in the CDR3. Incomplete CDR3 DNA: TGTGCCAGCAGCCAAGCAGGGAGGCAAGAC. Its protein is CASSQAGRQD. The whole CDR3 protein reads CASSQAGRQDTQYF.

This clone came up a few times. Gene and germline names: mouse. The read is 3 residues too short to cover the CDR3 end, so that end is filled in from the germline J gene. The V gene is TRBV19, the J gene TRBJ1-6, with unresolved D. TRBJ1-6 is placed among ORFs of uncertain function. The CDR3 runs 13 residues. V lost 1 base, J lost 7 bases, and 6 bases lay in between. The germline CDR1 and CDR2 sequences are FNHDT and SITEND (reference sequence). CDR3 bases read: TGTGCCAGCAGTATAACAGAAAATTCGCCC. It codes for CASSITENSP. The CDR3 in its entirety is CASSITENSPLYF.

This clone has a handful of counts. Genes and germline are mouse. Incomplete CDR3 DNA: TGTGCCAGCAAGCGGACAGGGATCTAT. Amino acids: CASKRTGIY. In full, the CDR3 reads CASKRTGIYEQYF. This chain connects TRBV19 to TRBJ2-7; 8 bases line up with TRBD1. The sequenced fragment ends 4 residues before the CDR3 boundary, so the rest is inferred from the germline J gene. V gave up 6 bases and J gave up 3 bases; unmatched junction bases: 5. The length of the CDR3 is 13 residues. Germline V gene data show CDR1 as FNHDT and CDR2 as SITEND (reference sequence).